This T cell receptor beta chain was profiled in a study of T cells in Graves' hyperthyroidism and ophthalmopathy. Trimming cost V 5 bases and J 3 bases; bases outside gene matches: 24. In germline, CDR1 is DFQATT, CDR2 SNEGSKA (reference sequence). This CDR3 comprises 19 residues. Researchers took RNA transcripts and amplified the TCR beta CDR3 regions from them. A set of HTBI primers served as the primers for a first-round RT-PCR of the TCR CDR3. Using its own MiXCR run on the multiplex PCR reads, TCRdb lists one record per CDR3 protein. The table includes approximately 630,000 distinct CDR3 sequences, under 20% detected once.

The rearrangement uses TRBV20-1 and TRBJ2-5, with 7 bases that match TRBD2. The sample comprised blood. The clonotype was recovered from a woman in her 30s with Graves' hyperthyroidism. The CDR3 region is CSAFPLYEGGPSREETQYF. The CDR3 region has the DNA TGCAGTGCTTTTCCGCTATACGAGGGAGGGCCCTCAAGGGAAGAGACCCAGTACTTC.